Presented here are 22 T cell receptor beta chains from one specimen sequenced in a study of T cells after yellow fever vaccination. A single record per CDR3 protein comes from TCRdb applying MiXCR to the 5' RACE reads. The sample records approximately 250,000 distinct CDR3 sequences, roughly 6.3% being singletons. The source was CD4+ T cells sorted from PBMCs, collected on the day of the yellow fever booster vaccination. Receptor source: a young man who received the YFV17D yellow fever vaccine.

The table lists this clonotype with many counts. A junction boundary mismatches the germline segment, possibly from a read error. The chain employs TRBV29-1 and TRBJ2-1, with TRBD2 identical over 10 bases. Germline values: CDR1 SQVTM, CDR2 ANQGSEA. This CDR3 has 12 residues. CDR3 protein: CSVEEPGLATIF. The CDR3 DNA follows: TGCAGCGTTGAGGAACCGGGACTAGCGACGATCTTC.

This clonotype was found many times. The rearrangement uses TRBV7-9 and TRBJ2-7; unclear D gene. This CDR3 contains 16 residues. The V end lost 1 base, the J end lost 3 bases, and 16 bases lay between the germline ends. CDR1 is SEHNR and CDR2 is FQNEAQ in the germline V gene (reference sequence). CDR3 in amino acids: CASSLVGLGSHYEQYF. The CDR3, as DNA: TGTGCCAGCAGCTTAGTTGGGCTTGGTAGCCACTACGAGCAGTACTTC.

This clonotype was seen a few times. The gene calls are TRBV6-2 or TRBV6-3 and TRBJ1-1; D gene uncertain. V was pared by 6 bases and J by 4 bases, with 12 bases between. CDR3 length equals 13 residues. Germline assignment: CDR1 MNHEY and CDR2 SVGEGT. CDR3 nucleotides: TGTGCCAGCAGGGACGTTGTGAGCACTGAAGCTTTCTTT. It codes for CASRDVVSTEAFF.

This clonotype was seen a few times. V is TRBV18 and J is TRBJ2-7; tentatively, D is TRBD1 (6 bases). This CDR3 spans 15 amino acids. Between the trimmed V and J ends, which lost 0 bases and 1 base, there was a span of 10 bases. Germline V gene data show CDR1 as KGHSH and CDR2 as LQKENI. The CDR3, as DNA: TGTGCCAGCTCACCACCAAGCGGACAGTCCTACGAGCAGTACTTC. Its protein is CASSPPSGQSYEQYF.

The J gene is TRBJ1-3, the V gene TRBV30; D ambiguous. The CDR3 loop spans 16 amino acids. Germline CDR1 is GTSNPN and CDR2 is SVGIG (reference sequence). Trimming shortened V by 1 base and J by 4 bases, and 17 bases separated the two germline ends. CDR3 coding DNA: TGTGCCTGGAGTGACTCTCGGGGTAACTGGGGAAACACCATATATTTT. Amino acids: CAWSDSRGNWGNTIYF.

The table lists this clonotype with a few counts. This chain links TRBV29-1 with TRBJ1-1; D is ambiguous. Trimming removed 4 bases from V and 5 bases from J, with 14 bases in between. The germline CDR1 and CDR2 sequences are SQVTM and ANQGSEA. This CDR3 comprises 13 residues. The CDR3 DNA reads TGCAGCGTTGTTGAGCAGGCGGGAACTGAAGCTTTCTTT. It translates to CSVVEQAGTEAFF.

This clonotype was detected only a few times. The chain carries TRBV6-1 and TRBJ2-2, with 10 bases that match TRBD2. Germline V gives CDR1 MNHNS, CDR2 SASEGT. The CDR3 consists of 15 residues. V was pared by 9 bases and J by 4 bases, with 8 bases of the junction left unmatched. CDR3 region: CASRLAGVGTGELFF. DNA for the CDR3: TGTGCCAGTCGTCTAGCGGGAGTGGGCACCGGGGAGCTGTTTTTT.

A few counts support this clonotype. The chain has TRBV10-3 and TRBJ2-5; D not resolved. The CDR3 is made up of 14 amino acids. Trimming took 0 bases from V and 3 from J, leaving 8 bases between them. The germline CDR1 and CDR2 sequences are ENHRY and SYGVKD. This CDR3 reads CAISESNRKETQYF. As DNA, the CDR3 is TGTGCCATCAGTGAGTCAAACAGAAAAGAGACCCAGTACTTC.

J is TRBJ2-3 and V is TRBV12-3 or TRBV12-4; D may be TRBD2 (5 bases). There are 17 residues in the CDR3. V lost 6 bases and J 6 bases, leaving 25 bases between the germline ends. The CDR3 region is CASSPSIPTHGSDTQYF. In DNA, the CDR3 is TGTGCCAGCAGCCCTAGCATCCCGACACATGGGTCGGATACGCAGTATTTT.

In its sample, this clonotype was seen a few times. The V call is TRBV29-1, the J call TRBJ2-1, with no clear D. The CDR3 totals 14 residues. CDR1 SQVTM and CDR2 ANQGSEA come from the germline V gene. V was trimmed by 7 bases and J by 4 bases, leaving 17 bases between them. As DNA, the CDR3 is TGCAGCGGCTATGGGTGGGGTGGTTACAATGAGCAGTTCTTC. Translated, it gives CSGYGWGGYNEQFF.

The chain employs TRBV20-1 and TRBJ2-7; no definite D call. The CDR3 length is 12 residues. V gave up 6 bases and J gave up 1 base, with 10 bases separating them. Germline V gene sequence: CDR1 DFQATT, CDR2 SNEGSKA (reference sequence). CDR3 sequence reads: CSAPFNSYEQYF. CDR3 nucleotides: TGCAGTGCCCCGTTTAATTCCTACGAGCAGTACTTC.

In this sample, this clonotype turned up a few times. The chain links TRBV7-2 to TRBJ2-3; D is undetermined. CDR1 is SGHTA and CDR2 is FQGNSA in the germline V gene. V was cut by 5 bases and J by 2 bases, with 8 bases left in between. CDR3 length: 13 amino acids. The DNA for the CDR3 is TGTGCCAGCAGCGAAAGGACCACAGATACGCAGTATTTT. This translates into CASSERTTDTQYF.

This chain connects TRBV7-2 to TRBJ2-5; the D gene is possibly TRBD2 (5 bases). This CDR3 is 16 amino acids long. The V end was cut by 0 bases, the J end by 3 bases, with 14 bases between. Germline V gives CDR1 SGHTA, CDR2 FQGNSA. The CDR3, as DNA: TGTGCCAGCAGCTTAGCTTTTGGAGTCGGGGAAGAGACCCAGTACTTC. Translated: CASSLAFGVGEETQYF.

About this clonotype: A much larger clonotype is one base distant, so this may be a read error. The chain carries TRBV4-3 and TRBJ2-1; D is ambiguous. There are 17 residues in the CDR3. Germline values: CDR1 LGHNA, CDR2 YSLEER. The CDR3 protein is CASSQDSLPLSSNEQFF. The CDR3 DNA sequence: TGCGCCAGCAGCCAAGACTCCCTGCCCCTGTCCTCCAATGAGCAGTTCTTC.

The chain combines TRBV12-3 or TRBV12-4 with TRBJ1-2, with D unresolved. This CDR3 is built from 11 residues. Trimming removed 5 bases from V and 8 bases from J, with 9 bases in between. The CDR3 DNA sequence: TGTGCCAGCAGTCGGAGGCCCGGCTACACCTTC. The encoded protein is CASSRRPGYTF.

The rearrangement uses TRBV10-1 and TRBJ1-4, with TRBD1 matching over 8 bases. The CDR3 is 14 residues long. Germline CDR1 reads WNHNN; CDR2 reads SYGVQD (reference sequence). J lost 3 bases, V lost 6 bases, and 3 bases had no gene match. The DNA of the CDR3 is TGCGCCAGCAGCCGGACAGGGCCTAATGAAAAACTGTTTTTT. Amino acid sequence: CASSRTGPNEKLFF.

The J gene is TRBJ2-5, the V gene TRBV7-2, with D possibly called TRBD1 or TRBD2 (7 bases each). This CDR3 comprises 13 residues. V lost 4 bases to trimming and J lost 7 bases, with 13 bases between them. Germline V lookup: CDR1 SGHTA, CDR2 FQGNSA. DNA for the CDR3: TGTGCCAGCAGCTCCTCAGGGGGGGGGACCCAGTACTTC. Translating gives CASSSSGGGTQYF.

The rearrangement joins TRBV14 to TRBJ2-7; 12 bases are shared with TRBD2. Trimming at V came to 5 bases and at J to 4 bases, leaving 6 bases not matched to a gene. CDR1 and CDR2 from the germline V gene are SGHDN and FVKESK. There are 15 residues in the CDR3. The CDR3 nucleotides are TGTGCCAGCAGCTTGACTAGCGGGGGAGGATACGAGCAGTACTTC. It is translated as CASSLTSGGGYEQYF.

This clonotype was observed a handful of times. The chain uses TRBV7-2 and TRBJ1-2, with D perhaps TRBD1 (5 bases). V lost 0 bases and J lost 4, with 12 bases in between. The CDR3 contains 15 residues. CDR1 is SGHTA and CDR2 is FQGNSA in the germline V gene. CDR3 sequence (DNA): TGTGCCAGCAGCTTAGCGGTAGGGGTCGGCTATGGCTACACCTTC. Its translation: CASSLAVGVGYGYTF.

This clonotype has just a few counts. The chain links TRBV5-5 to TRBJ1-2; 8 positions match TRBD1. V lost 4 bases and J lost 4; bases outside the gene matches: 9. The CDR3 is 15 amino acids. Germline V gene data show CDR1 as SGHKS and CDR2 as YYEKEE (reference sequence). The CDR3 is CASSITGGVSYGYTF. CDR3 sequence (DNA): TGTGCCAGCAGCATAACAGGGGGTGTTAGCTATGGCTACACCTTC. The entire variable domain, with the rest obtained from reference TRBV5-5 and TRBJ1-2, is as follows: DAGVTQSPTHLIKTRGQQVTLRCSPISGHKSVSWYQQVLGQGPQFIFQYYEKEERGRGNFPDRFSARQFPNYSSELNVNALLLGDSALYLCASSITGGVSYGYTFGSGTRLTVV.

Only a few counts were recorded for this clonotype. CDR3 sequence reads: CASSYGRDTQYF. CDR3 in DNA: TGTGCCAGCAGTTATGGTCGGGATACGCAGTATTTT. This chain joins TRBV12-3 or TRBV12-4 and TRBJ2-3; D is unresolved. The CDR3 loop spans 12 amino acids. V gave up 4 bases and J gave up 6 bases, with 8 bases separating them.

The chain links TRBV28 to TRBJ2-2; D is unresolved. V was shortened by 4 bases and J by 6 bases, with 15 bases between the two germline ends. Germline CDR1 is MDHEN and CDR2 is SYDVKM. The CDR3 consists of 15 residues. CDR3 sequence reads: CASSSARLGAGELFF. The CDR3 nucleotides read TGTGCCAGCAGTTCGGCCAGGCTGGGCGCCGGGGAGCTGTTTTTT.